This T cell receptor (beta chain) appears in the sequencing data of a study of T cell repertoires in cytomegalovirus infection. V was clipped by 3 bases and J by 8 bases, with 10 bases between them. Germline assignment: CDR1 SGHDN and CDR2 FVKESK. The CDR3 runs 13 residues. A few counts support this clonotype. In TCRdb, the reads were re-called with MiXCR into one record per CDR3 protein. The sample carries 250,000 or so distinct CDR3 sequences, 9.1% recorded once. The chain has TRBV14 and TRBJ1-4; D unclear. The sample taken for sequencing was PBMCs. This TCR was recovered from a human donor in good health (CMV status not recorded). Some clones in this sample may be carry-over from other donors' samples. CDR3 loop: CASSQDLYEKLFF. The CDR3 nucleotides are TGTGCCAGCAGCCAGGATTTGTACGAAAAACTGTTTTTT.